Each of the 3 T cell receptor beta chains below was sequenced from the same sample in a study of blood T cell repertoires in COVID-19. Method: immunoSEQ multiplex PCR; TCRdb's copy keeps in-frame clones and lacks some. The sample holds 150,000 to 200,000 clones, approximately 87% seen once. Sequenced: peripheral blood. The receptors here all came from a woman in her 70s with COVID-19, enrolled during active disease.

This clone was observed once. The rearrangement uses TRBV11-3 and TRBJ2-1; 8 bases line up with TRBD2. The CDR3 runs to 13 residues. Looked up from germline, CDR1 is SGHNT and CDR2 is YENEEA. V was clipped by 2 bases and J by 9 bases; unmatched bases: 3. The CDR3 is CASSLRSGSEQFF. DNA of the CDR3: TGTGCCAGCAGCTTAAGGAGCGGGAGTGAGCAGTTCTTC.

This chain links TRBV11-3 with TRBJ2-7; TRBD1 matches 7 bases. The V gene end was trimmed by 5 bases and the J gene end by 5 bases; junction bases not matched to a gene: 12. Germline V gene sequence: CDR1 SGHNT, CDR2 YENEEA. This CDR3 contains 15 residues. The CDR3 region has the DNA TGTGCCAGCAGCCCCCAGGGACAGATGTCGGACGAGCAGTACTTC. Protein sequence: CASSPQGQMSDEQYF. The full variable domain, with the rest looked up from reference TRBV11-3 and TRBJ2-7, is EAGVVQSPRYKIIEKKQPVAFWCNPISGHNTLYWYLQNLGQGPELLIRYENEEAVDDSQLPKDRFSAERLKGVDSTLKIQPAELGDSAVYLCASSPQGQMSDEQYFGPGTRLTVT.

The rearrangement uses TRBV28 and TRBJ2-7; D gene unclear. The CDR3 sequence is 14 residues long. V lost 2 bases, J lost 6 bases, and 14 bases lay in between. The germline gives CDR1 MDHEN, CDR2 SYDVKM. This CDR3 reads CASSLVRRSSEQYF. The CDR3 bases are TGTGCCAGCAGTTTAGTCCGCCGTAGCTCCGAGCAGTACTTC.